This T cell receptor (beta chain) was sequenced during a study of PD-1 blockade in classical Hodgkin lymphoma. Across the study: Patients had nivolumab dosed at 3 mg/kg, delivered intravenously every 2 weeks. Study results and caveats: Before treatment, TCR diversity in newly diagnosed patients was reportedly lower than in healthy donors.

This CDR3 has 16 residues. CDR1 is MDHEN, CDR2 SYDVKM, per germline. J was trimmed by 3 bases and V by 5 bases; bases with no gene match: 10. The method was immunoSEQ multiplex PCR; TCRdb's version includes in-frame clones alone and lacks a portion of them. The table includes 100,000 to 130,000 clones, 70% to 90% detected once. Note on this clone: Its antigen is still unknown.

Brentuximab vedotin exposure varied, and every patient relapsed after autologous stem cell transplantation. Sequencing used peripheral blood mononuclear cells (PBMCs), obtained before the second cycle of nivolumab. The rearrangement links TRBV28 to TRBJ2-1; TRBD1 aligns across 7 bases. The sequence came from a human donor with classical Hodgkin lymphoma. The CDR3 region has the DNA TGTGCCAGCAGTACAATTCGACAGGGCAGCTACAATGAGCAGTTCTTC. It encodes CASSTIRQGSYNEQFF.